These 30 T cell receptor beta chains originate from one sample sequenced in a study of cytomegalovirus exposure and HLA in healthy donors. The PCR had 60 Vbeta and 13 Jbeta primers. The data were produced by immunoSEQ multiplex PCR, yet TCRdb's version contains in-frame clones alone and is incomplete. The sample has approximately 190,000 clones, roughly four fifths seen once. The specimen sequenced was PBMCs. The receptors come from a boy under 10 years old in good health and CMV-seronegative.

In DNA form, the CDR3 reads TGTGCCAGCAGCCGAAGACAGGGCAACACTGAAGCTTTCTTT. This translates into CASSRRQGNTEAFF. The gene calls are TRBV14 and TRBJ1-1; 7 positions match TRBD1. Trimming at V came to 4 bases and at J to 2 bases, leaving 4 bases not matched to a gene. This CDR3 comprises 14 residues. Germline-derived CDR1 and CDR2 are SGHDN and FVKESK.

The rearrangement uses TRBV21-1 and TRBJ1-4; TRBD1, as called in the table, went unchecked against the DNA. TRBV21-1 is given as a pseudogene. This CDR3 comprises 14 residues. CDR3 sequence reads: CASSKAQGREKLFF. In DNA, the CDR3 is TGTGCCAGCAGCAAAGCTCAGGGAAGGGAAAAACTGTTTTTT.

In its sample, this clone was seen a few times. CDR3 bases: TGTGCCAGCAGCTTAGGGGCCAAATTCTCACCCCTCCACTTT. Residues: CASSLGAKFSPLHF. V is TRBV7-2 and J is TRBJ1-6, with D unclear. V lost 1 base to trimming and J lost 10 bases, with 11 bases between them. This CDR3 has 14 residues. Germline V gene lookup returns CDR1 SGHTA and CDR2 FQGNSA.

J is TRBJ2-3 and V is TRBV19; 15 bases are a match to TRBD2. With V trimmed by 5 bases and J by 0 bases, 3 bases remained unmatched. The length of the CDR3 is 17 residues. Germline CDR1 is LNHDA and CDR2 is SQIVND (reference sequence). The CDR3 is CASSPGTSGGSTDTQYF. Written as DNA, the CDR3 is TGTGCCAGTAGTCCGGGGACTAGCGGGGGGAGCACAGATACGCAGTATTTT.

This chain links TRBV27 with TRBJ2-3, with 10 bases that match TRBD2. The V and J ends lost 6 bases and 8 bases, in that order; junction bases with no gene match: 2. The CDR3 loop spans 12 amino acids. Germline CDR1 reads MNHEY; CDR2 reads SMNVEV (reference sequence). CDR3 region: CASSPSGGTQYF. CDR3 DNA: TGTGCCAGCAGCCCTAGCGGGGGTACGCAGTATTTT.

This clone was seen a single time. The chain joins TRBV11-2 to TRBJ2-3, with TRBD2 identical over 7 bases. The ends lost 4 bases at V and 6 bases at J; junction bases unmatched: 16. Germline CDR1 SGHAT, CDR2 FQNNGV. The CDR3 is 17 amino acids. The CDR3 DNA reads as TGTGCCAGCAGCTGGGAGGGAAGCGGGGATCTGGGGGATACGCAGTATTTT. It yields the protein CASSWEGSGDLGDTQYF.

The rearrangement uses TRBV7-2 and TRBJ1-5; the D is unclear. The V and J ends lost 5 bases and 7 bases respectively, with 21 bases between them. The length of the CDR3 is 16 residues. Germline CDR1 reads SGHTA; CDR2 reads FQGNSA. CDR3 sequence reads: CASSTYVIEPYQPQHF. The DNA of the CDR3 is TGTGCCAGCAGCACTTACGTCATCGAGCCCTACCAGCCCCAGCATTTT.

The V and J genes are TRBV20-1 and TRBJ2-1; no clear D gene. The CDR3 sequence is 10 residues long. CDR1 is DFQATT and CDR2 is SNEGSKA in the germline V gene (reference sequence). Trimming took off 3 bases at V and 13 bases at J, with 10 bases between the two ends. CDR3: CSASRGPQFF. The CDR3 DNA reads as TGCAGTGCTAGTAGAGGTCCCCAGTTCTTC.

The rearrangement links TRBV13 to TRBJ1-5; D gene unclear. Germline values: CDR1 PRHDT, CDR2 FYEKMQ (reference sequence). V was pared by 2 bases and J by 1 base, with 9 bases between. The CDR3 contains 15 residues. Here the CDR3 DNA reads TGTGCCAGCAGCTTACGGGTGGAGAGCAATCAGCCCCAGCATTTT. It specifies CASSLRVESNQPQHF.

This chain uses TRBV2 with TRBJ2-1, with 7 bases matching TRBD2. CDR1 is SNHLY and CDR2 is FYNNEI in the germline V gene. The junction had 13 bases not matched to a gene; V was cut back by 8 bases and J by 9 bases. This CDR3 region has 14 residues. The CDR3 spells CASGGLAEVGEQFF. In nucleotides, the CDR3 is TGTGCCAGCGGCGGGCTAGCGGAGGTGGGTGAGCAGTTCTTC.

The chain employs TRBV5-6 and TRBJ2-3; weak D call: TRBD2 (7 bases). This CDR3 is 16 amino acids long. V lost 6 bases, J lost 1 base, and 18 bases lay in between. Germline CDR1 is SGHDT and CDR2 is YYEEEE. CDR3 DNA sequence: TGTGCCAGCACCCCTACGGGGGCGGGAGGCACAGATACGCAGTATTTT. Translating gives CASTPTGAGGTDTQYF.

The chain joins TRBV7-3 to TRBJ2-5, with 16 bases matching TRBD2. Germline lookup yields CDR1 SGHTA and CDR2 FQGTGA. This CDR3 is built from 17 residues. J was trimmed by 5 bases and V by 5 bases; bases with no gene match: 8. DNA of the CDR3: TGTGCCAGCAGCGTCGGGACTAGCGGGGGGGCCGGGGAGACCCAGTACTTC. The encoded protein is CASSVGTSGGAGETQYF.

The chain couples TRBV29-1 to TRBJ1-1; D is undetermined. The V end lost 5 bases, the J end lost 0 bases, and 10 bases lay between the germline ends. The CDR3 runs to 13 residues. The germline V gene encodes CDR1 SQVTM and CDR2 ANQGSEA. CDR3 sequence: CSVKLDMNTEAFF. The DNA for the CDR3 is TGCAGCGTTAAACTCGACATGAACACTGAAGCTTTCTTT.

The CDR3 sequence is CASSFRGVNTEAFF. As DNA, the CDR3 is TGCGCCAGCAGCTTCAGGGGCGTGAACACTGAAGCTTTCTTT. The chain combines TRBV5-1 with TRBJ1-1; weak D call: TRBD1 (6 bases). Germline CDR1 SGHRS, CDR2 YFSETQ. Trimming stripped 2 bases from V and 0 bases from J, with 8 bases between. This CDR3 region has 14 residues.

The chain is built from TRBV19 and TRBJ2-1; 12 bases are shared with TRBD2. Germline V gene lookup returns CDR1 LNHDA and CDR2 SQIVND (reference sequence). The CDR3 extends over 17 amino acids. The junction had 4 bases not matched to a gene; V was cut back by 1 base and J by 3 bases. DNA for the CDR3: TGTGCCAGTAGTATAGGGCTAGCGGGGGGGATCTACAATGAGCAGTTCTTC. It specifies CASSIGLAGGIYNEQFF. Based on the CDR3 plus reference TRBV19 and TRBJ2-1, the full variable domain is DGGITQSPKYLFRKEGQNVTLSCEQNLNHDAMYWYRQDPGQGLRLIYYSQIVNDFQKGDIAEGYSVSREKKESFPLTVTSAQKNPTAFYLCASSIGLAGGIYNEQFFGPGTRLTVL.

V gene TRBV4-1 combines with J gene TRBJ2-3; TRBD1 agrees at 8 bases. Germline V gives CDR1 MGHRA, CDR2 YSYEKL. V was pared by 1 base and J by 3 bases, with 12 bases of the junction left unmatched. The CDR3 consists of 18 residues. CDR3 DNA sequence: TGCGCCAGCAGCCAAGGTTTGTCCAGGGGGCGGAATACAGATACGCAGTATTTT. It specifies CASSQGLSRGRNTDTQYF.

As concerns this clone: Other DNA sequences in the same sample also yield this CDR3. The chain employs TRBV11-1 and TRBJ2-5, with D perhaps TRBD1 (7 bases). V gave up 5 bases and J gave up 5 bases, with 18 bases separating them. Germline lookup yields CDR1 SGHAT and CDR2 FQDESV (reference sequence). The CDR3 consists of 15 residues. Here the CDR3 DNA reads TGTGCCAGCAGCCTAGGCAGGGGGAGGATGGAGACCCAGTACTTC. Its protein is CASSLGRGRMETQYF.

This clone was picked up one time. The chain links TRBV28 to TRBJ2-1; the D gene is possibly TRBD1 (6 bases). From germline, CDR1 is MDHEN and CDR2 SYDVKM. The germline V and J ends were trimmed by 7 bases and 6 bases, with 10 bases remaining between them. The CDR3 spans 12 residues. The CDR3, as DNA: TGTGCCAGCAAGGGGGATCTCAATGAGCAGTTCTTC. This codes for CASKGDLNEQFF.

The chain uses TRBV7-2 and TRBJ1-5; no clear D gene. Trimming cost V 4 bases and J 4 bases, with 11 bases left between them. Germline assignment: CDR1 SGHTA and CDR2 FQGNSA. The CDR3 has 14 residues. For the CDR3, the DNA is TGTGCCAGCAGCTCCGACGGGAGGAATCAGCCCCAGCATTTT. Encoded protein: CASSSDGRNQPQHF.

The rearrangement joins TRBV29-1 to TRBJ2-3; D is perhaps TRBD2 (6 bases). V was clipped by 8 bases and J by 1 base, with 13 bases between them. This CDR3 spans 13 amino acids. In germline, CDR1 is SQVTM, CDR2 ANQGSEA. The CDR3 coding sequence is TGCAGCTTGGGGTGGGGGGGCACAGATACGCAGTATTTT. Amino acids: CSLGWGGTDTQYF.

The CDR3 sequence is CSVAGAGQPQHF. CDR3 in DNA: TGCAGCGTCGCAGGGGCGGGTCAGCCCCAGCATTTT. This chain joins TRBV29-1 and TRBJ1-5; maybe TRBD1 (6 bases). Trimming removed 6 bases at V and 6 bases at J, with 12 bases between. This CDR3 is 12 amino acids long. Germline loops: CDR1 SQVTM, CDR2 ANQGSEA. Based on the CDR3 plus reference TRBV29-1 and TRBJ1-5, the full variable domain is SAVISQKPSRDICQRGTSLTIQCQVDSQVTMMFWYRQQPGQSLTLIATANQGSEATYESGFVIDKFPISRPNLTFSTLTVSNMSPEDSSIYLCSVAGAGQPQHFGDGTRLSIL.

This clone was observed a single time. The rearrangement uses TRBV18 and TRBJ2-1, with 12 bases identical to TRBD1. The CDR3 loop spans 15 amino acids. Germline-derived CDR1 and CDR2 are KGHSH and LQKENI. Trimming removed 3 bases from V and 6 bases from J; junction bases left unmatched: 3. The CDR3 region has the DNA TGTGCCAGCTCACCCGGGACAGGGGGCCTCAATGAGCAGTTCTTC. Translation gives CASSPGTGGLNEQFF.

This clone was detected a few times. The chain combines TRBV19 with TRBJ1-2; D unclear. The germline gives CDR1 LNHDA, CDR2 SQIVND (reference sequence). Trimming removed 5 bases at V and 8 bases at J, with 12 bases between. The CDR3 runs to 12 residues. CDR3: CASSPHRNGYTF. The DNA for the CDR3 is TGTGCCAGTAGTCCCCACAGAAACGGCTACACCTTC.

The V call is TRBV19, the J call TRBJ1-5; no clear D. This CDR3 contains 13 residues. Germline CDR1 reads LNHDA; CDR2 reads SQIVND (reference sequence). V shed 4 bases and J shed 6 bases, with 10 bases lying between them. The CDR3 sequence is CASSKAYSQPQHF. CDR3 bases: TGTGCCAGTAGTAAAGCATATAGTCAGCCCCAGCATTTT.

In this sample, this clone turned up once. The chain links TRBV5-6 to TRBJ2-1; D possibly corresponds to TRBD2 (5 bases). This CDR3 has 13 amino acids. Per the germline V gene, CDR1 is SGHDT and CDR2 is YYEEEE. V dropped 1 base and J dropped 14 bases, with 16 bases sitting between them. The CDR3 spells CASSLRPELGEFF. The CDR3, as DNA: TGTGCCAGCAGCTTGCGCCCAGAGCTGGGAGAGTTCTTC.

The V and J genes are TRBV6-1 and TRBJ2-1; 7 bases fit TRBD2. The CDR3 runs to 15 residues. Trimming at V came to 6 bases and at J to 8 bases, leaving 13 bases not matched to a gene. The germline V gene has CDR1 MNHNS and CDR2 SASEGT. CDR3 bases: TGTGCCAGCAGCCCCCGAGGACTAGTTGGCGATGAGCAGTTCTTC. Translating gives CASSPRGLVGDEQFF.

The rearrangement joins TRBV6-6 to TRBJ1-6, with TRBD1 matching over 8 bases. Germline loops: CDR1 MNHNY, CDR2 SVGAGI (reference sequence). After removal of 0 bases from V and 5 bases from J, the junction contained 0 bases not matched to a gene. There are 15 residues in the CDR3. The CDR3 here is CASSYSGQDNSPLHF. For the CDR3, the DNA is TGTGCCAGCAGTTACTCGGGACAGGATAATTCACCCCTCCACTTT.

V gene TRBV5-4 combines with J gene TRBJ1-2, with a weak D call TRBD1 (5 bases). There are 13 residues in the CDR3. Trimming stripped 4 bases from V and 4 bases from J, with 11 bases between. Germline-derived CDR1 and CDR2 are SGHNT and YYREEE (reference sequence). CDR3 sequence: CASSLGHGYGYTF. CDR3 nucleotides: TGTGCCAGCAGCCTCGGACACGGCTATGGCTACACCTTC.

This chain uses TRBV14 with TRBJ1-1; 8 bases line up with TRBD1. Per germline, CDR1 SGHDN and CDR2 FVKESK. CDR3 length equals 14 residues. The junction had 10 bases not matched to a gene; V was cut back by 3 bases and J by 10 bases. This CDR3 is CASSHHYQGAGAFF. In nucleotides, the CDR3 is TGTGCCAGCAGCCATCATTACCAGGGGGCAGGAGCTTTCTTT.

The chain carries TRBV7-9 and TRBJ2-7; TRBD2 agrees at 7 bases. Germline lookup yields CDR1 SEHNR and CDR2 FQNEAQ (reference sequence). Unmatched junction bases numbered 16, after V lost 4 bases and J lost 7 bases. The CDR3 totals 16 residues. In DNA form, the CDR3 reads TGTGCCAGCAGCTCTGCAAGCGGGGCCAGGTTGGGGGAGCAGTACTTC. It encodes CASSSASGARLGEQYF.